This T cell receptor (beta chain) appears in the sequencing data of a study of blood T cell repertoires in COVID-19. Looking at the study overall: From the United States, Italy and Spain came samples of acute and convalescent COVID-19.

This clone was counted many times. Between the trimmed V and J ends, which lost 0 bases and 3 bases, there was a span of 10 bases. Germline values: CDR1 SGHDT, CDR2 YYEEEE. CDR3 length: 14 residues. Methods used by the authors: By means of reference gene primer amplification, nucleated cell counts were estimated. Only in-frame clones appear in the TCRdb table, and some are missing; sequencing was by immunoSEQ multiplex PCR. V and J calls and clone size come straight from that table; D and trimming were deduced from the DNA. Among some 44,000 clones listed, around 90% were seen once. The receptor's source is a man in his 60s with active COVID-19. What was sequenced was peripheral blood. The chain combines TRBV5-6 with TRBJ2-7; D might be TRBD1 (5 bases). The DNA for the CDR3 is TGTGCCAGCAGCTTGGGAGGTGACAGCTACGAGCAGTACTTC. Translation gives CASSLGGDSYEQYF.